This TCR beta chain was sequenced in a study of T-cell memory formation after mild COVID-19. MiXCR was run by TCRdb on the 5' RACE reads, yielding one entry per CDR3 protein. Among 75,000 to 90,000 distinct CDR3 sequences, approximately 14% were seen once, and the ten largest hold 25% to 35%. This clonotype has more than one count but fewer than ten. The CDR3 runs to 13 residues. Per germline, CDR1 KGHDR and CDR2 SFDVKD. Trimming removed 2 bases at V and 8 bases at J, with 8 bases between. The clonotype comes from an adult woman who had mild COVID-19 (a few samples of this study predate the infection). Cell type and time point are not known. The J gene is TRBJ1-4, the V gene TRBV24-1, with D unclear. Sequencing was done on a sample of PBMCs or a T cell subset sorted from them (not recorded which). CDR3 bases: TGTGCCACCAGTGATTCGAGCGGAGAAAAACTGTTTTTT. This gives the protein CATSDSSGEKLFF.